Shown below are 4 T cell receptor beta chains from a single sample sequenced in a study of vaccination effects on CD4 cells after COVID-19. No antigen has been assigned to these receptors. Antigen-specific CD4+ T cell clonotypes were called by their expansion after viral peptide-pool culture in ViraFEST. Investigators separated out CD4+ T cells once around nine days of culture had passed. Everyone in the study got two shots of either the BNT162b2 or mRNA-1273 vaccine. TCRdb's table, derived via immunoSEQ multiplex PCR, lists solely in-frame clones and lacks some. This table has roughly 24,000 clones, over 70% appearing once. The specimen comprised CD4+ T cells from PBMCs cultured with HCoV-NL63 spike peptides, sampled after COVID-19 vaccination. The receptors shown here come from a human donor who received a COVID-19 vaccine.

The chain carries TRBV4-1 and TRBJ1-4, with TRBD1 as a possible D gene (5 bases). This CDR3 has 14 residues. The V and J ends lost 6 bases and 6 bases respectively, with 14 bases between them. Germline values: CDR1 MGHRA, CDR2 YSYEKL. The CDR3 sequence: CASRTYGTDEKLFF. The DNA for the CDR3 is TGCGCCAGCAGGACTTACGGGACGGATGAAAAACTGTTTTTT.

The chain combines TRBV28 with TRBJ1-2; no definite D call. This CDR3 has 11 residues. Germline CDR1 is MDHEN and CDR2 is SYDVKM. With 4 bases removed from V and 4 bases from J, the gap between germline ends came to 4 bases. CDR3 protein: CASSYSYGYTF. DNA of the CDR3: TGTGCCAGCAGTTACAGCTATGGCTACACCTTC.

The rearrangement uses TRBV18 and TRBJ2-7; D remains unclear. This CDR3 region has 12 residues. Germline V gene data show CDR1 as KGHSH and CDR2 as LQKENI. V lost 3 bases, J lost 4 bases, and 7 bases lay in between. Here the CDR3 DNA reads TGTGCCAGCTCACCTACTGAATACGAGCAGTACTTC. Its translation is CASSPTEYEQYF.

The V call is TRBV6-5, the J call TRBJ1-2; no clear D. The CDR3 sequence is 15 residues long. Between the trimmed V and J ends, which lost 0 bases and 4 bases, there was a span of 12 bases. The germline CDR1 and CDR2 sequences are MNHEY and SVGAGI. CDR3 DNA sequence: TGTGCCAGCAGTTACTCAACAGTTCCTTCCTATGGCTACACCTTC. Translated, it gives CASSYSTVPSYGYTF.